These 5 T cell receptor beta chains were all obtained from the same sample, sequenced in a study of T cells in localized non-small cell lung cancer. Method: immunoSEQ multiplex PCR; TCRdb's copy keeps in-frame clones and lacks some. The data show roughly 34,000 clones, with 75% to 90% seen just once and roughly 17% held by the top ten. The specimen comprised peripheral blood mononuclear cells, sampled before any cancer treatment. The receptors shown here come from a man aged 35 to 70 with stage III lung adenocarcinoma.

This chain uses TRBV20-1 with TRBJ2-3; D gene uncertain. V was pared by 5 bases and J by 10 bases, with 13 bases between. The CDR3 extends over 11 amino acids. In germline, CDR1 is DFQATT, CDR2 SNEGSKA (reference sequence). CDR3: CSAVPEIAQYF. The CDR3 DNA reads as TGCAGTGCTGTCCCGGAGATAGCGCAGTATTTT.

This sequence joins TRBV11-3 and TRBJ2-7, with 8 bases that match TRBD1. Germline V lookup: CDR1 SGHNT, CDR2 YENEEA. This CDR3 contains 13 residues. The V gene end was trimmed by 5 bases and the J gene end by 3 bases; junction bases not matched to a gene: 3. CDR3 DNA: TGTGCCAGCAGCGTAGGACAGGGCTACGAGCAGTACTTC. Amino acids: CASSVGQGYEQYF.

The chain has TRBV2 and TRBJ1-5; TRBD1 is a possible D gene (5 bases). The germline CDR1 and CDR2 sequences are SNHLY and FYNNEI. CDR3 length equals 15 residues. V lost 7 bases to trimming and J lost 0 bases, with 13 bases between them. The CDR3 nucleotides read TGTGCCAGCACCTGGGGGACGGATAGCAATCAGCCCCAGCATTTT. Its translation is CASTWGTDSNQPQHF. Looking up the rest from reference TRBV2 and TRBJ1-5 gives the full variable domain: EPEVTQTPSHQVTQMGQEVILRCVPISNHLYFYWYRQILGQKVEFLVSFYNNEISEKSEIFDDQFSVERPDGSNFTLKIRSTKLEDSAMYFCASTWGTDSNQPQHFGDGTRLSIL.

This clone has a single count. V gene TRBV10-3 combines with J gene TRBJ2-7; D perhaps matches TRBD1 (6 bases). The CDR3 has 14 amino acids. The germline gives CDR1 ENHRY, CDR2 SYGVKD. The ends were cut back, 1 base at V and 2 bases at J, with 9 bases in the middle. DNA for the CDR3: TGTGCCATCAGTGAGTTCCAGGGGCCCTACGAGCAGTACTTC. Translated, it gives CAISEFQGPYEQYF.

V gene TRBV5-4 combines with J gene TRBJ2-6; no clear D. This CDR3 has 15 residues. The ends were cut back, 0 bases at V and 1 base at J, with 5 bases in the middle. The germline CDR1 and CDR2 sequences are SGHNT and YYREEE (reference sequence). CDR3 region: CASSLALSGANVLTF. The CDR3, as DNA: TGTGCCAGCAGCTTGGCGCTATCTGGGGCCAACGTCCTGACTTTC.